This note documents a single T cell receptor (beta chain) sequence. Its antigen is unidentified. Primers used in a second PCR of about 7 to 12 cycles were a sample-barcoded 5' primer and a J-beta primer mix. Every cDNA molecule bore a tag from a template-switch adaptor containing 12 random nucleotides. Using its own MiXCR run on the 5' RACE reads, TCRdb lists one record per CDR3 protein. This sample has hundreds of thousands of distinct CDR3 sequences, with under 40% found just once. Trimming took off 6 bases at V and 4 bases at J, with 15 bases between the two ends. The germline CDR1 and CDR2 sequences are LNHDA and SQIVND (reference sequence). CDR3 length equals 14 residues. Each sample had at least 6.5 million PBMCs isolated. The data derive from a study of blood T cells in healthy people across ages. Study findings and constraints: In long-lived donors, naive CD4+ cell counts and diversity exceeded those of aged donors. Older age coincided with a roughly linear decline in TCR beta diversity per million T cells.

The sample taken for sequencing was blood. This TCR was recovered from a man aged 18 to 30 in good health. The chain couples TRBV19 to TRBJ1-1; unclear D gene. The CDR3 sequence: CASRVSRMGTEAFF. The CDR3 DNA follows: TGTGCCAGTAGAGTTAGTCGCATGGGCACTGAAGCTTTCTTT.